These 29 T cell receptor beta chains share one sample of origin, sequenced in a study of blood T cell repertoires in COVID-19. Method: immunoSEQ multiplex PCR; TCRdb's copy keeps in-frame clones and lacks some. The sample includes about 300,000 clones, approximately 86% of them seen just once. Specimen: peripheral blood. These receptors came from a man between 65 and 85 years old with acute or convalescent COVID-19.

In regard to this clone: Compared with germline, one end of the junction differs, possibly owing to a read error. The chain links TRBV24-1 to TRBJ2-5; 8 positions agree with TRBD1. Germline CDR1 is KGHDR and CDR2 is SFDVKD. The length of the CDR3 is 13 residues. In DNA form, the CDR3 reads TGTGCCACCAGTGATTCCCCGGGACAGGCCTGGGACTTC. It codes for CATSDSPGQAWDF.

This clone was counted a single time. The chain is built from TRBV18 and TRBJ1-1; D possibly corresponds to TRBD1 (5 bases). Trimming took off 4 bases at V and 5 bases at J, with 20 bases between the two ends. Germline V CDR1 and CDR2: KGHSH, LQKENI. The CDR3 totals 16 residues. This CDR3 is CASSLSLQGAGTEAFF. Here the CDR3 DNA reads TGTGCCAGCTCACTAAGCCTACAAGGGGCGGGGACTGAAGCTTTCTTT.

This chain uses TRBV4-3 with TRBJ2-7; 8 bases line up with TRBD2. The CDR3 is made up of 13 amino acids. J was trimmed by 6 bases and V by 4 bases; bases with no gene match: 5. The germline V gene encodes CDR1 LGHNA and CDR2 YSLEER. The CDR3, as DNA: TGCGCCAGCAGCCCGAGCGGGAGTGGCGAGCAGTACTTC. Amino acid sequence: CASSPSGSGEQYF.

The chain couples TRBV10-3 to TRBJ2-4, with D perhaps matching TRBD1 (5 bases). V lost 2 bases, J lost 0 bases, and 11 bases lay in between. CDR3 length equals 16 residues. CDR1 is ENHRY, CDR2 SYGVKD, per germline. The CDR3 sequence is CAISEVPGIAKNIQYF. DNA of the CDR3: TGTGCCATCAGTGAGGTGCCAGGGATAGCCAAAAACATTCAGTACTTC.

The genes are TRBV29-1 and TRBJ2-1, with a weak D call TRBD1 (6 bases). The germline CDR1 and CDR2 sequences are SQVTM and ANQGSEA. The CDR3 covers 15 residues. Trimming took 3 bases from V and 4 from J, leaving 16 bases between them. This CDR3 is CSVEVRTENYNEQFF. CDR3 nucleotide sequence: TGCAGCGTTGAGGTTAGGACAGAGAATTACAATGAGCAGTTCTTC.

This chain connects TRBV7-8 to TRBJ2-7; 11 bases map to TRBD2. The CDR3 runs 15 residues. J was trimmed by 2 bases and V by 5 bases; bases with no gene match: 5. The germline V gene encodes CDR1 SGHVS and CDR2 FQNEAQ. Here the CDR3 reads CASSIRTSGPYEQYF. Written as DNA, the CDR3 is TGTGCCAGCAGCATAAGGACTAGCGGGCCCTACGAGCAGTACTTC. Full variable domain (remainder filled in from reference TRBV7-8 and TRBJ2-7): GAGVSQSPRYKVAKRGQDVALRCDPISGHVSLFWYQQALGQGPEFLTYFQNEAQLDKSGLPSDRFFAERPEGSVSTLKIQRTQQEDSAVYLCASSIRTSGPYEQYFGPGTRLTVT.

The sample holds a few counts of this clone. The genes are TRBV7-2 and TRBJ2-7; D perhaps matches TRBD1 (5 bases). This CDR3 has 13 residues. The V end lost 5 bases, the J end lost 6 bases, and 14 bases lay between the germline ends. Per germline, CDR1 SGHTA and CDR2 FQGNSA. The CDR3 is CASSNIGVGEQYF. The CDR3 nucleotides read TGTGCCAGCAGCAATATAGGGGTTGGCGAGCAGTACTTC.

This sequence joins TRBV7-6 and TRBJ2-7, with D possibly TRBD2 on 5 matching bases. V was trimmed by 1 base and J by 7 bases, leaving 20 bases between them. This CDR3 contains 16 residues. Germline V CDR1 and CDR2: SGHVS, FNYEAQ. CDR3 in DNA: TGTGCCAGCAGCTTAGTTCCCCCCGAGGGCCTTGGGGAGCAGTACTTC. Translating it yields CASSLVPPEGLGEQYF.

The J gene is TRBJ2-4, the V gene TRBV27, with D perhaps matching TRBD1 (6 bases). V gave up 1 base and J gave up 1 base, with 14 bases separating them. The germline gives CDR1 MNHEY, CDR2 SMNVEV (reference sequence). The CDR3 has 17 amino acids. CDR3 amino acids: CASSLFGRGQAKNIQYF. The CDR3, as DNA: TGTGCCAGCAGTTTATTTGGTCGCGGACAGGCCAAAAACATTCAGTACTTC.

V usage is TRBV5-1 and J usage is TRBJ1-2; D remains unclear. The V end lost 4 bases, the J end lost 6 bases, and 19 bases lay between the germline ends. This CDR3 has 15 residues. The germline V gene has CDR1 SGHRS and CDR2 YFSETQ. The CDR3 nucleotides read TGCGCCAGCAGCCTCATTACCGCGGGTGATGATGGCTACACCTTC. It codes for CASSLITAGDDGYTF.

V usage is TRBV15 and J usage is TRBJ2-3; 7 nucleotides align to TRBD2. The germline gives CDR1 LNHNV, CDR2 YYDKDF (reference sequence). The V gene end was trimmed by 5 bases and the J gene end by 2 bases; junction bases not matched to a gene: 10. The length of the CDR3 is 16 residues. The DNA for the CDR3 is TGTGCCACCAGCGGGGGGGGGTCCCTAGCCACAGATACGCAGTATTTT. This translates into CATSGGGSLATDTQYF.

The chain links TRBV7-6 to TRBJ1-5, with a tentative D call TRBD1 (6 bases). V lost 4 bases to trimming and J lost 5 bases, with 15 bases between them. The CDR3 totals 15 residues. CDR1 is SGHVS, CDR2 FNYEAQ, per germline. This CDR3 reads CASSSTGFRDQPQHF. The CDR3 DNA reads as TGTGCCAGCAGCTCCACAGGGTTTCGAGATCAGCCCCAGCATTTT.

V is TRBV18 and J is TRBJ1-6; D call uncertain. Between the trimmed V and J ends, which lost 5 bases and 4 bases, there was a span of 12 bases. The length of the CDR3 is 15 residues. In germline, CDR1 is KGHSH, CDR2 LQKENI. CDR3 coding DNA: TGTGCCAGCTCAGGAGGGTCTGGGTATAATTCACCCCTCCACTTT. Its translation is CASSGGSGYNSPLHF.

This chain connects TRBV5-1 to TRBJ1-5; weak D call: TRBD1 (5 bases). Germline CDR1 reads SGHRS; CDR2 reads YFSETQ. The V gene lost 0 bases and the J gene lost 7 bases, with 11 bases spanning the gap. The CDR3 length is 14 residues. Written as DNA, the CDR3 is TGCGCCAGCAGCTTGGCGGGGGGGAGGCAGCCCCAGCATTTT. Translation: CASSLAGGRQPQHF.

This chain uses TRBV15 with TRBJ2-5, with 11 bases identical to TRBD2. After removal of 3 bases from V and 2 bases from J, the junction contained 2 bases not matched to a gene. This CDR3 is built from 15 residues. Germline V gives CDR1 LNHNV, CDR2 YYDKDF (reference sequence). The CDR3 sequence is CATSSRLAGQETQYF. In DNA, the CDR3 is TGTGCCACCAGCAGCCGACTAGCGGGACAAGAGACCCAGTACTTC.

This chain joins TRBV5-1 and TRBJ1-3; 7 bases are shared with TRBD1. The germline gives CDR1 SGHRS, CDR2 YFSETQ. The CDR3 runs to 15 residues. Losses at the gene ends were 0 bases for V and 2 bases for J; bases not matched to a gene: 2. The DNA of the CDR3 is TGCGCCAGCAGCTTGGGAGGGGGCACTGGAAACACCATATATTTT. Translation gives CASSLGGGTGNTIYF.

This clone was recorded only once. This sequence joins TRBV27 and TRBJ1-2; 7 nucleotides align to TRBD1. V shed 6 bases and J 7 bases; nucleotides not matched to a gene: 11. The CDR3 is 14 residues long. Looked up from germline, CDR1 is MNHEY and CDR2 is SMNVEV (reference sequence). The DNA for the CDR3 is TGTGCCAGCAGCACTCGACAGGGAGGTAGTGGCTACACCTTC. This codes for CASSTRQGGSGYTF.

As DNA, the CDR3 is TGTGCCAGCAGGACCCGACTAGGGTATGGAGATACGCAGTATTTT. Its translation is CASRTRLGYGDTQYF. The V and J genes are TRBV6-6 and TRBJ2-3, with D perhaps matching TRBD2 (6 bases). Germline loops: CDR1 MNHNY, CDR2 SVGAGI (reference sequence). Trimming took off 6 bases at V and 5 bases at J, with 18 bases between the two ends. This CDR3 contains 15 residues.

V gene TRBV28 combines with J gene TRBJ2-7, with 10 bases matching TRBD1. Germline trimming cut 7 bases from V and 1 base from J; bases unmatched to any gene: 4. CDR1 and CDR2 (germline): MDHEN, SYDVKM. The CDR3 length is 14 residues. The CDR3 coding sequence is TGTGCCAGCAATTCGGGACAGGGGTCCTACGAGCAGTACTTC. Its protein product is CASNSGQGSYEQYF.

V usage is TRBV5-1 and J usage is TRBJ1-3, with a tentative D call TRBD1 (5 bases). The CDR3 has 14 amino acids. V lost 4 bases to trimming and J lost 4 bases, with 12 bases between them. Germline CDR1 reads SGHRS; CDR2 reads YFSETQ. Here the CDR3 DNA reads TGCGCCAGCAGCCAAGGGGTCCTCGGAAACACCATATATTTT. This codes for CASSQGVLGNTIYF.

The CDR3 DNA sequence: TGCAGCGCCCAGACTAGCGGGATACCAGATACGCAGTATTTT. Translated, it gives CSAQTSGIPDTQYF. The gene calls are TRBV29-1 and TRBJ2-3, with 11 bases that match TRBD2. The J segment lost 4 bases and the V segment lost 7 bases, leaving 7 bases of the junction unmatched. Per germline, CDR1 SQVTM and CDR2 ANQGSEA. The CDR3 consists of 14 residues.

The rearrangement links TRBV3-1 (or the pseudogene TRBV3-2) to TRBJ2-1, with D perhaps matching TRBD1 (6 bases). CDR1 is LGHDT and CDR2 is YNNKEL in the germline V gene (reference sequence). V was shortened by 6 bases and J by 9 bases, with 24 bases between the two germline ends. This CDR3 spans 16 amino acids. CDR3 sequence: CASRQALGDRSREQFF. CDR3 DNA: TGTGCCAGCAGACAGGCCCTGGGAGACAGGTCCCGTGAGCAGTTCTTC.

The V and J genes are TRBV27 and TRBJ1-6; a weak D match, TRBD1 (5 bases). The V gene's germline CDR1 is MNHEY and CDR2 SMNVEV (reference sequence). V gave up 4 bases and J gave up 10 bases, with 17 bases separating them. CDR3 length: 15 residues. The CDR3 loop reads CASSWGGERGSPLHF. The CDR3 DNA sequence: TGTGCCAGCAGTTGGGGGGGGGAGAGAGGGTCACCCCTCCACTTT.

The chain links TRBV29-1 to TRBJ1-3; the D is unclear. V was trimmed by 4 bases and J by 0 bases, leaving 7 bases between them. CDR1 and CDR2 (germline): SQVTM, ANQGSEA. The CDR3 has 13 amino acids. CDR3 protein: CSVGHGSGNTIYF. CDR3 bases: TGCAGCGTTGGGCATGGCTCTGGAAACACCATATATTTT.

The rearrangement joins TRBV27 to TRBJ2-2, with 11 positions matching TRBD1. CDR1 MNHEY and CDR2 SMNVEV come from the germline V gene (reference sequence). The CDR3 sequence is 17 residues long. After removal of 5 bases from V and 4 bases from J, the junction contained 9 bases not matched to a gene. CDR3 sequence: CASSPRTGGAVTGELFF. CDR3 bases: TGTGCCAGCAGTCCCCGGACAGGGGGCGCGGTCACCGGGGAGCTGTTTTTT.

The chain uses TRBV9 and TRBJ2-1; the match to TRBD2 covers 11 bases. The CDR3 totals 21 residues. CDR1 and CDR2 from the germline V gene are SGDLS and YYNGEE. V lost 2 bases, J lost 4 bases, and 20 bases stayed unmatched. CDR3 region: CASSVSSPSASGGSPYNEQFF. The CDR3 DNA reads TGTGCCAGCAGCGTTTCTTCGCCCAGTGCTAGCGGGGGGTCCCCTTACAATGAGCAGTTCTTC.

This clone was seen only a few times. The rearrangement uses TRBV7-6 and TRBJ2-2; 15 positions match TRBD2. The CDR3 has 15 amino acids. Germline V gene data show CDR1 as SGHVS and CDR2 as FNYEAQ. V gave up 5 bases and J gave up 6 bases; unmatched junction bases: 1. The CDR3 is CASSGTSGRSGELFF. DNA for the CDR3: TGTGCCAGCAGCGGGACTAGCGGGAGGTCCGGGGAGCTGTTTTTT.

The genes are TRBV5-4 and TRBJ2-7; D is unresolved. The germline V and J ends were trimmed by 1 base and 2 bases, with 10 bases remaining between them. CDR1 SGHNT and CDR2 YYREEE come from the germline V gene (reference sequence). CDR3 size: 14 residues. CDR3 amino acids: CASSLSQRAYEQYF. CDR3 sequence (DNA): TGTGCCAGCAGCTTGTCGCAGCGAGCCTACGAGCAGTACTTC.

This clone was found once. The V gene is TRBV28, the J gene TRBJ2-1, with 11 bases aligning to TRBD1. The CDR3 spans 15 residues. The V gene end was trimmed by 3 bases and the J gene end by 6 bases; junction bases not matched to a gene: 4. Per the germline V gene, CDR1 is MDHEN and CDR2 is SYDVKM. CDR3 DNA sequence: TGTGCCAGCAGTTTGTCCGGGACAGGGGGCAATGAGCAGTTCTTC. It translates to CASSLSGTGGNEQFF.